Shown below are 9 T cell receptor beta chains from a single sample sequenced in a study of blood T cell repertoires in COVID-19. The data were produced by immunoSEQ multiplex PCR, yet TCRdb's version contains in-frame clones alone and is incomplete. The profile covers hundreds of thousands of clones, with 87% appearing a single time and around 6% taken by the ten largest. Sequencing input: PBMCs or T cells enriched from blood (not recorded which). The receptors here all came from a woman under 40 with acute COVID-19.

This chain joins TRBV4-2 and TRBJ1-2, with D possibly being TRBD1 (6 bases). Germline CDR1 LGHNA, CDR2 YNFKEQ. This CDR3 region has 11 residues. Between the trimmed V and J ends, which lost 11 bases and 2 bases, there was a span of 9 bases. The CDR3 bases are TGTGCCCCGAGGGGGAACTATGGCTACACCTTC. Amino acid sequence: CAPRGNYGYTF.

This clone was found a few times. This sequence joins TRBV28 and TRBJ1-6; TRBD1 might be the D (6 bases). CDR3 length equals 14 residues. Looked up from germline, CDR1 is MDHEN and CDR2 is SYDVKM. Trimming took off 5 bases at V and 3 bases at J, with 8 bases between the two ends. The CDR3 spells CASSTGNYNSPLHF. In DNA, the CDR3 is TGTGCCAGCAGTACAGGGAACTATAATTCACCCCTCCACTTT.

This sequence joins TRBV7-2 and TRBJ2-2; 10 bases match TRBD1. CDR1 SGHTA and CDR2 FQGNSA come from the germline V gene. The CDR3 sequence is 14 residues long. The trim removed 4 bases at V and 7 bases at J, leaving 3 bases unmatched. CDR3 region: CASSWTGGNGELFF. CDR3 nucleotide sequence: TGTGCCAGCAGCTGGACAGGGGGGAACGGGGAGCTGTTTTTT.

CDR3 in amino acids: CASSDVGGEDQPQHF. The DNA of the CDR3 is TGTGCCAGCAGTGACGTAGGGGGCGAAGATCAGCCCCAGCATTTT. V usage is TRBV2 and J usage is TRBJ1-5; 7 bases match TRBD1. The germline gives CDR1 SNHLY, CDR2 FYNNEI. This CDR3 spans 15 amino acids. J was trimmed by 5 bases and V by 3 bases; bases with no gene match: 7.

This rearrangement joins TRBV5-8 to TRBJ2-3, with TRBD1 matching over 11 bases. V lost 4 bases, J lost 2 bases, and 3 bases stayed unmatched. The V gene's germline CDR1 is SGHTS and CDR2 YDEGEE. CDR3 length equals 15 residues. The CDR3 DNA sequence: TGTGCCAGCAGCGAGGGACAGGGGGTCACAGATACGCAGTATTTT. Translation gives CASSEGQGVTDTQYF. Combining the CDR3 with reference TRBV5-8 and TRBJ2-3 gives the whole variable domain EAGVTQSPTHLIKTRGQQATLRCSPISGHTSVYWYQQALGLGLQFLLWYDEGEERNRGNFPPRFSGRQFPNYSSELNVNALELEDSALYLCASSEGQGVTDTQYFGPGTRLTVL.

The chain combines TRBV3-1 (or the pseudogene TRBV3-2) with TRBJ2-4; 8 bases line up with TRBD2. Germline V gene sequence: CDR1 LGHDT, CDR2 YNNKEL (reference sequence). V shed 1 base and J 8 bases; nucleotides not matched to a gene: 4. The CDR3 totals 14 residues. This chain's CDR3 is CASSQGSGRDIQYF. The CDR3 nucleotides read TGTGCCAGCAGCCAAGGGAGCGGGAGAGACATTCAGTACTTC.

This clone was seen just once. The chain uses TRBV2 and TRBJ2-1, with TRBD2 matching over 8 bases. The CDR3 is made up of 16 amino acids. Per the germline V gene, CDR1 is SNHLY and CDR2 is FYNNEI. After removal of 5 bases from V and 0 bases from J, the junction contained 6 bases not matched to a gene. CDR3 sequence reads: CASSQLAASSYNEQFF. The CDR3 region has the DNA TGTGCCAGCAGTCAACTAGCGGCGAGCTCCTACAATGAGCAGTTCTTC.

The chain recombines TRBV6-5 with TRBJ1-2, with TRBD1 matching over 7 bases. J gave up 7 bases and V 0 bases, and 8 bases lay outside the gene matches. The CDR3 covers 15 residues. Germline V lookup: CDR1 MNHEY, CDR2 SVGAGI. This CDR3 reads CASSYSTGQPVGYTF. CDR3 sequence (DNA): TGTGCCAGCAGTTACTCGACGGGACAGCCAGTTGGCTACACCTTC.

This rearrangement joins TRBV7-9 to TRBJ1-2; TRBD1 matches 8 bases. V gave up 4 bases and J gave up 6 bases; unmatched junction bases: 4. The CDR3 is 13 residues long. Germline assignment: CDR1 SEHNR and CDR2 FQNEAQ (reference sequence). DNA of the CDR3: TGTGCCAGCAGCTCAGCGGACAGGGATGGCTACACCTTC. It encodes CASSSADRDGYTF.